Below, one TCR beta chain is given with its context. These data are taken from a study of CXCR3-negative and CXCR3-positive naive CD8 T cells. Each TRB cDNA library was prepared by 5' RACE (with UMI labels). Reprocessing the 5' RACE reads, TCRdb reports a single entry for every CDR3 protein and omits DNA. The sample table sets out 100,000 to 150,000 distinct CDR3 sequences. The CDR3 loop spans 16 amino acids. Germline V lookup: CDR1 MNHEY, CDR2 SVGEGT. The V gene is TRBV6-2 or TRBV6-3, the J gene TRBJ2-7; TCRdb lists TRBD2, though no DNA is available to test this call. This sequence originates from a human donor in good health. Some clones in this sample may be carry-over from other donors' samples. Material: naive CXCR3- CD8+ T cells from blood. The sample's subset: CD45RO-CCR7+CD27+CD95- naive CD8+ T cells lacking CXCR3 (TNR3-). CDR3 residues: CASSPLERGEFYEQYF.